The T cell receptor beta chain described here comes from a study of cytomegalovirus exposure and HLA in healthy donors. Primers for the PCR totalled 60 Vbeta and 13 Jbeta. In the original workflow: There were about 86 million unique TCR beta chains by a later count, and approximately 10 million of them were shared. Generated by immunoSEQ multiplex PCR, the TCRdb table keeps only in-frame clones and is missing some. V and J calls and clone size follow that table, whereas D and trimming were derived from the DNA. This repertoire includes around 70,000 clones. From germline, CDR1 is GTSNPN and CDR2 SVGIG (reference sequence). CDR3 length: 14 residues. The germline V and J ends were trimmed by 2 bases and 2 bases, with 13 bases remaining between them.

The specimen was PBMCs. This clonotype originated in a boy aged 5 to 17 in good health and CMV-seronegative. The rearrangement links TRBV30 to TRBJ2-7; tentatively, D is TRBD2 (6 bases). The CDR3 region has the DNA TGTGCCTGGAGTCCGGAAGGAGGGGCCTACGAGCAGTACTTC. Amino acid sequence: CAWSPEGGAYEQYF.